This T cell receptor (beta chain) was obtained from a study of blood T cells in healthy people across ages. PCR was performed a second time for about 6 to 12 cycles using a sample-barcoded 5' primer and a J-beta primer mix. One entry per CDR3 protein results from TCRdb running MiXCR on the 5' RACE reads. Of 700,000 to 950,000 distinct CDR3 sequences in the sample, nearly 60% were seen once. The donors, healthy Caucasians from Russia, were aged 6 to 90. V gave up 3 bases and J gave up 0 bases, with 13 bases separating them. The CDR3 runs to 15 residues. Germline V gene data show CDR1 as SGHRS and CDR2 as YFSETQ.

The V gene is TRBV5-1, the J gene TRBJ2-7; a weak D match, TRBD1 (5 bases). This receptor was obtained from a young man in good health. The sequenced sample consisted of blood. The CDR3 here is CASSWGGTASYEQYF. The CDR3 region has the DNA TGCGCCAGCAGCTGGGGCGGCACGGCCTCCTACGAGCAGTACTTC.